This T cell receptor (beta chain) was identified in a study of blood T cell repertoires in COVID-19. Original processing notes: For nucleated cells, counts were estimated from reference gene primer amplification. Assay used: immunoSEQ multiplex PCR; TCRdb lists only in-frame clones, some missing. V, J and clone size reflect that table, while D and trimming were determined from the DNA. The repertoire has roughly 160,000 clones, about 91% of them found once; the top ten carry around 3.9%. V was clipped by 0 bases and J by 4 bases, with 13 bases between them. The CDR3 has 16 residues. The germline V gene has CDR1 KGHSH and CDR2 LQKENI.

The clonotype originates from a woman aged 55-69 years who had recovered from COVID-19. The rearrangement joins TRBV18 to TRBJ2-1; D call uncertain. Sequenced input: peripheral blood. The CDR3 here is CASSPPGGTLYNEQFF. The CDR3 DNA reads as TGTGCCAGCTCACCACCAGGCGGAACCCTGTACAATGAGCAGTTCTTC.